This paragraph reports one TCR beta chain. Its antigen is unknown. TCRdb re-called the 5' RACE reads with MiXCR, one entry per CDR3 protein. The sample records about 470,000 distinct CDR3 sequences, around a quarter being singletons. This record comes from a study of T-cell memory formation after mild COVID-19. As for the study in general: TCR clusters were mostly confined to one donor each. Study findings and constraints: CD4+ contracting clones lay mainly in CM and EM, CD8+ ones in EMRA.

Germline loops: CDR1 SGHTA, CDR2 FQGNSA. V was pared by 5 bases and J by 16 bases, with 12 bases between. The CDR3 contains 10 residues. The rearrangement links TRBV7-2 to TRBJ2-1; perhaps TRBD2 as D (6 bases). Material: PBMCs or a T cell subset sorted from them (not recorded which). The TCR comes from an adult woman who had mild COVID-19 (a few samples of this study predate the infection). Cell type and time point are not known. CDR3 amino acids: CASSAWGEFF. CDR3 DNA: TGTGCCAGCAGCGCCTGGGGGGAATTCTTC.